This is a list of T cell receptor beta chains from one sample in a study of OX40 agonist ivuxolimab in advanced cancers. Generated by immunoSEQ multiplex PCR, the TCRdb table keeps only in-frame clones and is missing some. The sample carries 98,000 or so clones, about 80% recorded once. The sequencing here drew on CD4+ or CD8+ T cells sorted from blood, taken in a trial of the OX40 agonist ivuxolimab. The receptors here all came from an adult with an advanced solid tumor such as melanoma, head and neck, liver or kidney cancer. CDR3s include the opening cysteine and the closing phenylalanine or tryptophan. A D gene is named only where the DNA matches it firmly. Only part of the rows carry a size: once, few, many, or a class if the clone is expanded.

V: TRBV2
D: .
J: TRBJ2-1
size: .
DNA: TGTGCCACGACCGAGACTAGTAATGCCAATGAGCAGTTCTTC
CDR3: CATTETSNANEQFF

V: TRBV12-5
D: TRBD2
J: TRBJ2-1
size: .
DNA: TGTGCTAGTGGTAGGCAGGCTAGCGGGAACCAGGAGCAGTTCTTC
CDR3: CASGRQASGNQEQFF

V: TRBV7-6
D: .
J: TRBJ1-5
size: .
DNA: TGTGCCAGCAGCTTAGGGTTAAATCAGCCCCAGCATTTT
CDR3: CASSLGLNQPQHF

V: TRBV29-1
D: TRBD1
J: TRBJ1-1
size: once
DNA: TGCAGCGTTGCAGGGGGAACCGGGTACACTGAAGCTTTCTTT
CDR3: CSVAGGTGYTEAFF

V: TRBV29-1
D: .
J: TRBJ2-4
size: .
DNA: TGCAGCGTTGTGCCGGTCGTGGGCAAAAACATTCAGTACTTC
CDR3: CSVVPVVGKNIQYF

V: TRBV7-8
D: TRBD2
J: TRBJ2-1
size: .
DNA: TGTGCCAGCAGCTTAATGGGACTAGTTGAGCAGTTCTTC
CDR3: CASSLMGLVEQFF

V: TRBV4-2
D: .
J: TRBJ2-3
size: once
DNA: TGTGCCAGCAGCCAAGATACGGCGGGATTAGATACGCAGTATTTT
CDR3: CASSQDTAGLDTQYF

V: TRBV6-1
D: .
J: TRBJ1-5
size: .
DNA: TGTGCCAGCAGTGATGGCGGAGTAGCCCAGCATTTT
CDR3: CASSDGGVAQHF

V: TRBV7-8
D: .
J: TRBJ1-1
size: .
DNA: TGTGCCAGCAGCTTAGCTGCCTGGGCACCTGAAGCTTTCTTT
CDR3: CASSLAAWAPEAFF

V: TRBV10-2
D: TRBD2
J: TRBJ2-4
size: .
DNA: TGCGCCAGCAGTGACCCCGGGACGGGGACTAGGGACATTCAGTACTTC
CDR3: CASSDPGTGTRDIQYF

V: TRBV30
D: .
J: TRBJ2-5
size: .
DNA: TGTGCCTGGATGAGCCAAGAGACCCAGTACTTC
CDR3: CAWMSQETQYF

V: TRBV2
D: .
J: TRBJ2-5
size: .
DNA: TGTGCCAGCAGTGTAGGGCGGGCGGAGACCCAGTACTTC
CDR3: CASSVGRAETQYF

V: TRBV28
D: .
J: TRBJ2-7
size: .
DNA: TGTGCCAGCAGTGGCGTGGAGGTGCTTAGGCCCTACGAGCAGTACTTC
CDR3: CASSGVEVLRPYEQYF

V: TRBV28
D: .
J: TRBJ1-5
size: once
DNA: TGTGCCAGCACAGGGGAGGGCAAGCCCCAGCATTTT
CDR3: CASTGEGKPQHF

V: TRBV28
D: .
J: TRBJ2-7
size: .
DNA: TGTGCCAGCAGTCCAGGCGGGACAGCCTCCTACGAGCAGTACTTC
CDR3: CASSPGGTASYEQYF

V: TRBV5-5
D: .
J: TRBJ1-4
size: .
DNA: TGTGCCAGCAGCCGCTTCGCAACTAATGAAAAACTGTTTTTT
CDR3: CASSRFATNEKLFF